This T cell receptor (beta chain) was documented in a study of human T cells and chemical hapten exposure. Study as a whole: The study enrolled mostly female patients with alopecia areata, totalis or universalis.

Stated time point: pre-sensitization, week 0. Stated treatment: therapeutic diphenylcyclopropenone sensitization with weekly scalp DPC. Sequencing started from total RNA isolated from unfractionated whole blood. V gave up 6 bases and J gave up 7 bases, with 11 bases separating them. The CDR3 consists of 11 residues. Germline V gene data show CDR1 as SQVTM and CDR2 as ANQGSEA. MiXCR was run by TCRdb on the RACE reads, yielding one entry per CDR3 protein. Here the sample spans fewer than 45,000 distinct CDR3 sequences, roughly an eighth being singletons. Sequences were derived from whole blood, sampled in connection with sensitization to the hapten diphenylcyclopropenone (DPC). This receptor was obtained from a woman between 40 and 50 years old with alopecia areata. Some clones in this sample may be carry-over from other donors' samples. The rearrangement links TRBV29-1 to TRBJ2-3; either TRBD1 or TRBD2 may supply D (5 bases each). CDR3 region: CSVTGTHTQYF. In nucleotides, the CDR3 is TGCAGCGTGACCGGGACCCATACGCAGTATTTT.